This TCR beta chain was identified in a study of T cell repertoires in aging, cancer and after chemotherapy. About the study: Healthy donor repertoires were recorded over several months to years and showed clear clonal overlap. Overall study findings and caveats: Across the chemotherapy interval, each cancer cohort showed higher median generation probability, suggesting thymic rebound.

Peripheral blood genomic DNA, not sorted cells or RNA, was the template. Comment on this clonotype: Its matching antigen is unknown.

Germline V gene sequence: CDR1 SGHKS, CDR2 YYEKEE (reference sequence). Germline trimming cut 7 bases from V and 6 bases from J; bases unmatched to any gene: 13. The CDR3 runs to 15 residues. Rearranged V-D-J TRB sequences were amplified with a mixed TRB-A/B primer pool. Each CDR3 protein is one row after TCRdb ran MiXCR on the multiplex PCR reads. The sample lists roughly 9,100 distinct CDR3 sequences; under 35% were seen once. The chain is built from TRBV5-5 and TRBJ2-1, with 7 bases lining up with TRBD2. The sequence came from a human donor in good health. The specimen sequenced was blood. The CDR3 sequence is CASLLWGGPANEQFF. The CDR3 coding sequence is TGTGCCAGCCTCCTTTGGGGGGGACCGGCCAATGAGCAGTTCTTC.